The 17 T cell receptor beta chains below were found in one sample sequenced in a study of blood T cell repertoires in COVID-19. TCRdb's copy holds only in-frame clones and misses some; the assay was immunoSEQ multiplex PCR. Of some 250,000 clones listed, roughly 84% were seen once; the top ten hold 3.1%. The specimen was peripheral blood. These receptors all stem from a woman aged 18-29 years with acute or convalescent COVID-19.

The chain employs TRBV3-1 (or the pseudogene TRBV3-2) and TRBJ2-7; a possible D gene is TRBD1 (6 bases). This CDR3 comprises 15 residues. The germline CDR1 and CDR2 sequences are LGHDT and YNNKEL (reference sequence). The ends were cut back, 4 bases at V and 3 bases at J, with 16 bases in the middle. CDR3 sequence: CASSPPGDWGYEQYF. The CDR3 DNA reads TGTGCCAGCAGCCCCCCAGGGGATTGGGGCTACGAGCAGTACTTC.

The chain employs TRBV6-2 or TRBV6-3 and TRBJ2-7; 8 bases fit TRBD2. Germline V CDR1 and CDR2: MNHEY, SVGEGT. This CDR3 contains 12 residues. V lost 6 bases, J lost 6 bases, and 4 bases stayed unmatched. CDR3 loop: CASSRLALEQYF. The CDR3 DNA reads TGTGCCAGCAGCCGACTAGCGCTCGAGCAGTACTTC.

This clone was detected only a few times. The J gene is TRBJ2-5, the V gene TRBV5-1; 9 nucleotides align to TRBD2. With 4 bases clipped from V and 5 bases from J, the junction kept 9 bases outside the gene matches. Germline assignment: CDR1 SGHRS and CDR2 YFSETQ. The CDR3 runs to 15 residues. This chain's CDR3 is CASSPRVAGDETQYF. The CDR3 DNA is TGCGCCAGCAGCCCCAGGGTAGCGGGAGACGAGACCCAGTACTTC.

The rearrangement links TRBV27 to TRBJ2-7; D gene unclear. The CDR3 extends over 14 amino acids. In germline, CDR1 is MNHEY, CDR2 SMNVEV (reference sequence). V shed 3 bases and J shed 3 bases, with 12 bases lying between them. The CDR3 is CASSFSRSNYEQYF. The CDR3 DNA is TGTGCCAGCAGTTTCTCGCGGAGTAACTACGAGCAGTACTTC.

The chain uses TRBV27 and TRBJ2-7, with 10 bases aligning to TRBD1. The CDR3 runs to 15 residues. The V segment lost 5 bases and the J segment 4 bases; nucleotides outside the gene matches: 8. Germline V gives CDR1 MNHEY, CDR2 SMNVEV (reference sequence). This CDR3 is CASSGGDRGPYEQYF. As DNA, the CDR3 is TGTGCCAGCAGTGGGGGAGACAGGGGGCCATACGAGCAGTACTTC.

The J gene is TRBJ2-7, the V gene TRBV7-6; TRBD1 matches at 8 bases. The CDR3 covers 16 residues. Trimming cost V 3 bases and J 3 bases; bases outside gene matches: 10. The germline CDR1 and CDR2 sequences are SGHVS and FNYEAQ. CDR3 amino acids: CASSLEQGGIFYEQYF. The CDR3 DNA reads TGTGCCAGCAGCTTGGAACAGGGGGGCATCTTCTACGAGCAGTACTTC.

This rearrangement joins TRBV5-1 to TRBJ1-2; the match to TRBD1 covers 12 bases. This CDR3 is built from 15 residues. Trimming cost V 2 bases and J 4 bases; bases outside gene matches: 3. CDR1 and CDR2 from the germline V gene are SGHRS and YFSETQ. The CDR3 nucleotides read TGCGCCAGCAGCTTCGGGACAGGGGGCGTCTATGGCTACACCTTC. This gives the protein CASSFGTGGVYGYTF.

The chain uses TRBV20-1 and TRBJ1-2, with D possibly matching TRBD1 (6 bases). Germline V gene lookup returns CDR1 DFQATT and CDR2 SNEGSKA (reference sequence). The CDR3 is 10 residues long. CDR3 sequence (DNA): TGCAGGGCAGGACAGCCCGGCTACACCTTC. Its protein is CRAGQPGYTF.

The V gene is TRBV19, the J gene TRBJ2-3; the match to TRBD2 covers 12 bases. The CDR3 is 17 amino acids. The germline V gene encodes CDR1 LNHDA and CDR2 SQIVND (reference sequence). The junction had 11 bases not matched to a gene; V was cut back by 4 bases and J by 6 bases. CDR3 nucleotide sequence: TGTGCCAGTAGTACCCGGACTAGCGGGACCCAAGGGGATACGCAGTATTTT. Its translation: CASSTRTSGTQGDTQYF. The variable domain in full, completed from reference TRBV19 and TRBJ2-3, reads DGGITQSPKYLFRKEGQNVTLSCEQNLNHDAMYWYRQDPGQGLRLIYYSQIVNDFQKGDIAEGYSVSREKKESFPLTVTSAQKNPTAFYLCASSTRTSGTQGDTQYFGPGTRLTVL.

This chain links TRBV28 with TRBJ1-5; TRBD1 matches 9 bases. This CDR3 spans 18 amino acids. V shed 3 bases and J 9 bases; nucleotides not matched to a gene: 18. Germline CDR1 MDHEN, CDR2 SYDVKM. The CDR3 region is CASSFNTGTGWVSWPQHF. Here the CDR3 DNA reads TGTGCCAGCAGTTTCAATACCGGGACAGGGTGGGTATCATGGCCCCAGCATTTT. Drawing the rest from reference TRBV28 and TRBJ1-5, the complete variable domain is DVKVTQSSRYLVKRTGEKVFLECVQDMDHENMFWYRQDPGLGLRLIYFSYDVKMKEKGDIPEGYSVSREKKERFSLILESASTNQTSMYLCASSFNTGTGWVSWPQHFGDGTRLSIL.

V gene TRBV5-1 combines with J gene TRBJ1-2; D is ambiguous. Trimming took off 2 bases at V and 7 bases at J, with 9 bases between the two ends. The CDR3 is 12 residues long. Germline V gene data show CDR1 as SGHRS and CDR2 as YFSETQ. CDR3 sequence (DNA): TGCGCCAGCAGCTTCGAGGGCAGTGGCTACACCTTC. This encodes CASSFEGSGYTF.

The chain is built from TRBV6-2 or TRBV6-3 and TRBJ1-1, with 9 nucleotides matching TRBD1. Germline loops: CDR1 MNHEY, CDR2 SVGEGT. CDR3 length equals 13 residues. J gave up 7 bases and V 2 bases, and 2 bases lay outside the gene matches. The DNA for the CDR3 is TGTGCCAGCAGTTACACAGGGGGCATTGAAGCTTTCTTT. Encoded protein: CASSYTGGIEAFF.

This clone was counted a single time. The rearrangement uses TRBV18 and TRBJ2-1; 7 bases match TRBD2. The V segment lost 3 bases and the J segment 0 bases; nucleotides outside the gene matches: 11. The germline V gene has CDR1 KGHSH and CDR2 LQKENI. This CDR3 spans 18 amino acids. CDR3 in DNA: TGTGCCAGCTCACCTTCCCTAGCGGAACTTTCCTCCTACAATGAGCAGTTCTTC. Translating it yields CASSPSLAELSSYNEQFF.

The rearrangement uses TRBV18 and TRBJ2-7; the D is unclear. Trimming cost V 1 base and J 2 bases, with 3 bases left between them. CDR1 and CDR2 from the germline V gene are KGHSH and LQKENI. The CDR3 is made up of 12 amino acids. The CDR3 bases are TGTGCCAGCTCACCACAGCCCTACGAGCAGTACTTC. This encodes CASSPQPYEQYF.

The J gene is TRBJ2-6, the V gene TRBV19; D gene ambiguous. Per the germline V gene, CDR1 is LNHDA and CDR2 is SQIVND (reference sequence). This CDR3 comprises 15 residues. The ends were cut back, 3 bases at V and 0 bases at J, with 6 bases in the middle. The CDR3 region has the DNA TGTGCCAGTAGTATTGGCAGCTCTGGGGCCAACGTCCTGACTTTC. Its protein product is CASSIGSSGANVLTF.

The chain employs TRBV12-3 or TRBV12-4 and TRBJ1-2, with D unresolved. The CDR3 totals 13 residues. The germline V and J ends were trimmed by 3 bases and 8 bases, with 13 bases remaining between them. The CDR3 coding sequence is TGTGCCAGCAGTTTTGGCCCGGAGCAGGGCTACACCTTC. Translated: CASSFGPEQGYTF.

V is TRBV24-1 and J is TRBJ2-1; D is perhaps TRBD2 (6 bases). In germline, CDR1 is KGHDR, CDR2 SFDVKD. This CDR3 is built from 18 residues. V lost 2 bases, J lost 7 bases, and 23 bases lay in between. CDR3 loop: CATSDSRGAGGDLNEQFF. Here the CDR3 DNA reads TGTGCCACCAGTGATTCCCGAGGAGCGGGCGGAGATTTGAATGAGCAGTTCTTC.